This entry concerns a single T cell receptor beta chain. No antigen is known for it. No quality values exist for individual bases; no much larger clone is one base distant. The sample is drawn from a study of blood T cell repertoires in COVID-19 (dated by TCRdb to the early 2020s). Turning to the overall study: The collaborator samples originated in the United States, Italy and Spain and spanned the acute and convalescent phases of COVID-19. Samples came from the ongoing ImmuneRACE study (first 160 participants) plus 1,254 subjects from 6 global collaborators. Subjects who had been exposed to COVID-19, were actively infected with it, or had recovered from it provided the deeply sampled blood TCRbeta repertoires that made up the dataset. A freely available public database, intended as a resource for researchers studying the immune response to SARS-CoV-2, is where the repertoires were released. The prospective study material was composed of cDNA or gDNA derived from T cells, B-cell-depleted T cells, or PBMCs. Where available, HLA class I and class II types were obtained from metadata supplied by the sample provider rather than from assay-based typing. A de-identified subject ID, COVID-19 status, age in years and sex were almost always included in the sample metadata.

One collaborating source in Seattle enrolled patients during active infection and followed them longitudinally through the course of disease. The collaborating institutions used their own protocols to collect whole blood in K2EDTA tubes. Collaborator samples were shipped for TCRbeta analysis as frozen whole blood, isolated PBMCs, or DNA extracted from either sample type. Broad study findings and their caveats: The amount of clinical and demographic metadata varied by source and participant and was provided uncurated.

TCRbeta CDR3 regions were amplified from genomic DNA using the immunoSEQ Assay, a bias-controlled multiplex PCR. In the source study's methods: The number of nucleated cells in each sample was estimated by amplification of reference gene primers within the assay. Sequence reads were collapsed and filtered to measure the absolute abundance of every unique TCRbeta CDR3 rearrangement. For each sample, productive Simpson clonality was calculated as the square root of Simpson's diversity index over productive rearrangements. Here the immuneACCESS table is served through TCRdb, limited to in-frame sequences with V and J called. Missing clones are a known gap in these copies; in checked studies unresolved V genes cover under half, and the rest lacks a known reason. V and J calls and clone size are as listed in that table; D and trimming were resolved from the DNA. A total of about 330,000 clones appear in this sample, 80% to 90% of them only once. Of the sample, approximately 9.4% is held by the ten largest clones.

Including cysteine and phenylalanine, the CDR3 has 14 amino acids. Of all the DNA, just the CDR3 is kept, 42 bases in frame from base 1. The germline V gene specifies SNHLY as CDR1 and FYNNEI as CDR2. Ends trimmed: V by 7 bases, J by 5 bases; bases unmatched to a gene: 8. The sample taken for sequencing was peripheral blood. The sequence was collected from a man younger than 45 with COVID-19, enrolled during active disease. The chain couples TRBV2 to TRBJ2-5; TRBD2 matches 9 bases in the middle. The bases read TGTGCCAGCACCGATGGACTAGCGCAGGAGACCCAGTACTTC. Its product reads: CASTDGLAQETQYF.